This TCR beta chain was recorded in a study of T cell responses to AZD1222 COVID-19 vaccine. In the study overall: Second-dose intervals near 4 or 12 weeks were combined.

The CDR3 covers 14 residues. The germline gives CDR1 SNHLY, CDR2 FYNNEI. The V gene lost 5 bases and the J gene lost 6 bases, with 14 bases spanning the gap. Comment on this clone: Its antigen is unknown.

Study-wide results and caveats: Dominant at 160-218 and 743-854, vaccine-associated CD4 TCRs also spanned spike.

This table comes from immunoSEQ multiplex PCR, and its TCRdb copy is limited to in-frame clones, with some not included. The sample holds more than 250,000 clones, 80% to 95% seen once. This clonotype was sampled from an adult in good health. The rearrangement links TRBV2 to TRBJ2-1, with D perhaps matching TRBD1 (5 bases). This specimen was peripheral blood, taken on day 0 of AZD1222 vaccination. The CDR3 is CASSTYRILNEQFF. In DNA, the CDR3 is TGTGCCAGCAGTACCTACAGGATTCTCAATGAGCAGTTCTTC.